A selection of T cell receptor beta chains follows, all from one sample in a study of blood T cell repertoires in COVID-19. Clones were sequenced by immunoSEQ multiplex PCR, and TCRdb holds only the in-frame ones, with some missing. The sample has about 11,000 clones, approximately 88% seen once. Sequenced: peripheral blood. These TCRs come from a human donor in a cohort sampled during active COVID-19. The CDR3 runs from the conserved cysteine through the conserved F or W. A D gene is named only where the DNA matches it firmly. Clone size is shown for a subset of rows, as once, few, many or a class of expanded clone.

TRBJ1-1,.,TRBV6-5,.,CASRPGHNQLKAFF,TGTGCCAGCAGACCGGGACATAATCAACTTAAAGCTTTCTTT
TRBJ2-5,.,TRBV7-2,.,CASSPERRHLFQTQYF,TGTGCCAGCAGCCCCGAAAGGAGGCACCTTTTTCAGACCCAGTACTTC
TRBJ2-7,.,TRBV5-5,.,CASSLVPRGGASHEQYF,TGTGCCAGCAGCTTGGTTCCCCGAGGGGGGGCCTCCCACGAGCAGTACTTC
TRBJ2-3,TRBD2,TRBV15,.,CATSRVGGGPTDTQYF,TGTGCCACCAGCAGAGTGGGCGGGGGACCCACAGATACGCAGTATTTT
TRBJ2-7,.,TRBV10-2,.,CASSELTVNRFGEQYF,TGCGCCAGCAGTGAGTTGACAGTTAATAGGTTCGGCGAGCAGTACTTC
TRBJ2-7,.,TRBV6-4,.,CASSEGPHSSYEQYF,TGTGCCAGCAGTGAGGGGCCCCACTCCTCCTACGAGCAGTACTTC
TRBJ2-1,TRBD2,TRBV7-2,once,CASSYVGTSYNEQFF,TGTGCCAGCAGCTACGTCGGGACTAGCTACAATGAGCAGTTCTTC
TRBJ2-2,.,TRBV4-1,.,CASSQGGMAGELFF,TGCGCCAGCAGCCAAGGAGGGATGGCCGGGGAGCTGTTTTTT
TRBJ1-5,TRBD1,TRBV6-5,once,CAIPQGAGQPQHF,TGTGCCATTCCACAGGGGGCTGGGCAGCCCCAGCATTTT
TRBJ2-1,.,TRBV25-1,.,CAPVSPLGATLDGEQFF,TGTGCCCCAGTCTCCCCCCTTGGGGCTACCTTGGACGGTGAGCAGTTCTTC
TRBJ1-2,TRBD1,TRBV10-3,few,CAISESSGGSYGYTF,TGTGCCATCAGTGAGTCGTCAGGGGGCTCATATGGCTACACCTTC
TRBJ2-7,TRBD2,TRBV5-1,.,CASSSTQRGGHEQYF,TGCGCCAGCAGTTCCACACAGCGGGGGGGCCACGAGCAGTACTTC
TRBJ2-3,.,TRBV9,once,CASSGDTDTQYF,TGTGCCAGCAGCGGAGACACAGATACGCAGTATTTT
TRBJ2-7,TRBD1,TRBV29-1,few,CSVGQGRAYEQYF,TGCAGCGTTGGACAGGGCAGGGCATACGAGCAGTACTTC
TRBJ2-7,TRBD1,TRBV24-1,.,CATREGGRDRPPSYEQYF,TGTGCCACCAGGGAGGGGGGCCGGGACAGGCCGCCCTCCTACGAGCAGTACTTC
TRBJ2-1,.,TRBV6-2/TRBV6-3,.,CASSYSRGISYNEQFF,TGTGCCAGCAGTTACTCACGAGGGATCTCCTACAATGAGCAGTTCTTC
TRBJ2-3,TRBD1,TRBV7-8,.,CASSIRTGEDTQYF,TGTGCCAGCAGCATACGGACAGGGGAAGATACGCAGTATTTT
TRBJ1-1,TRBD1,TRBV5-1,few,CASSRQGARTEAFF,TGCGCCAGCAGCCGACAGGGCGCCCGGACTGAAGCTTTCTTT
TRBJ2-5,.,TRBV5-1,.,CASSLDTSRGETQYF,TGCGCCAGCAGCTTAGACACTTCAAGGGGAGAGACCCAGTACTTC
TRBJ2-6,.,TRBV4-2,.,CASSQDDNSGANVLTF,TGTGCCAGCAGCCAAGATGACAACTCTGGGGCCAACGTCCTGACTTTC
TRBJ2-1,TRBD2,TRBV27,.,CASSPSGGLPEDEQFF,TGTGCCAGCAGTCCCTCGGGGGGGCTCCCGGAGGATGAGCAGTTCTTC
TRBJ1-5,.,TRBV5-1,.,CASSLQGMGNQPQHF,TGCGCCAGCAGCTTGCAGGGAATGGGCAATCAGCCCCAGCATTTT
TRBJ2-2,TRBD2,TRBV6-6,few,CAGLGTSSAGELFF,TGTGCCGGACTTGGGACTAGCTCAGCCGGGGAGCTGTTTTTT
TRBJ2-1,TRBD2,TRBV7-6,.,CASSSGTSGGAFSYNEQFF,TGTGCCAGCAGCAGCGGGACTAGCGGGGGGGCCTTCTCCTACAATGAGCAGTTCTTC
TRBJ2-7,.,TRBV6-6,.,CASSRTGLPAYEQYF,TGTGCCAGCAGTAGAACCGGACTGCCGGCCTACGAGCAGTACTTC
TRBJ1-1,.,TRBV18,.,CASSPLRVRDTEAFF,TGTGCCAGCTCACCACTCCGGGTCCGGGACACTGAAGCTTTCTTT
TRBJ2-5,.,TRBV2,.,CASSVSVQETQYF,TGTGCCAGCAGTGTGAGCGTTCAAGAGACCCAGTACTTC
TRBJ1-5,TRBD1,TRBV6-6,.,CASSPLGTGNQPQHF,TGTGCCAGCAGTCCACTTGGGACAGGGAATCAGCCCCAGCATTTT
TRBJ1-2,TRBD1,TRBV6-6,.,CASTTDRDSGYTF,TGTGCCAGCACCACCGACAGGGACTCTGGCTACACCTTC
TRBJ2-3,TRBD2,TRBV4-2,.,CASSQEAGGPVDTQYF,TGTGCCAGCAGCCAAGAAGCGGGGGGGCCTGTAGATACGCAGTATTTT
TRBJ2-5,.,TRBV9,.,CASSSTGWETQYF,TGTGCCAGCAGTTCAACAGGGTGGGAGACCCAGTACTTC
TRBJ2-7,TRBD2,TRBV10-1,.,CASCGGGLAGASYEQYF,TGCGCCAGCTGTGGGGGGGGCCTAGCGGGGGCCAGCTACGAGCAGTACTTC
TRBJ2-7,.,TRBV27,.,CASTTRFRGSYEQYF,TGTGCCAGCACAACCCGGTTTCGGGGGTCCTACGAGCAGTACTTC
TRBJ2-1,TRBD2,TRBV11-3,.,CASSLDPPRGGLSNEQFF,TGTGCCAGCAGCTTAGATCCTCCGCGGGGGGGATTATCGAATGAGCAGTTCTTC
TRBJ2-1,TRBD2,TRBV9,.,CASSVGLAGTNEQFF,TGTGCCAGCAGCGTAGGGCTAGCGGGGACCAATGAGCAGTTCTTC
TRBJ1-2,.,TRBV6-6,once,CASSAVGEANYGYTF,TGTGCCAGCAGTGCCGTGGGCGAAGCTAACTATGGCTACACCTTC